Included here is one T cell receptor beta chain sequence, with context. The antigen is unknown. This sample was included in a study of T cell responses to AZD1222 COVID-19 vaccine. Study-level results: Close to half of all spike-specific TCRs reportedly target regions of the variants that are unmutated.

Profiled with immunoSEQ multiplex PCR; TCRdb holds only in-frame clones, not every one. The data show approximately 93,000 clones, around 90% seen once. Germline CDR1 SEHNR, CDR2 FQNEAQ (reference sequence). V gave up 7 bases and J gave up 0 bases, with 12 bases separating them. This CDR3 contains 14 residues. V gene TRBV7-9 combines with J gene TRBJ1-2; D is undetermined. Sequenced here: peripheral blood, sampled 28 days after the second AZD1222 dose. This TCR derives from an adult who received the AZD1222 COVID-19 vaccine. The CDR3 reads CASILGGTNYGYTF. CDR3 DNA: TGTGCCAGCATCCTCGGAGGAACTAACTATGGCTACACCTTC.